Listed here are 8 T cell receptor beta chains from one sample, sequenced in a study of blood T cells in healthy people across ages. The second PCR ran roughly 6 to 11 cycles with a sample-barcoded 5' primer and J-beta primers. TCRdb reanalysed the 5' RACE reads using MiXCR and keeps one entry per CDR3 protein. This table holds about 1.6 million distinct CDR3 sequences, about 35% found once. The sequenced sample consisted of blood. Receptor source: a young woman in good health.

This chain joins TRBV20-1 and TRBJ2-4, with D maybe TRBD1 (5 bases). With the DNA end fitting TRBJ2-7 better, the J assignment may be wrong. Germline V lookup: CDR1 DFQATT, CDR2 SNEGSKA (reference sequence). CDR3 length: 13 amino acids. The CDR3 sequence is CSAHRQGTYEQYF. In DNA form, the CDR3 reads TGCAGTGCTCATAGGCAGGGAACCTACGAGCAGTACTTC.

A word on this clonotype: A read error may explain this, as a much larger clone is one base away. The chain combines TRBV6-6 with TRBJ1-2, with D possibly matching TRBD1 (5 bases). The CDR3 spans 14 residues. Germline V lookup: CDR1 MNHNY, CDR2 SVGAGI (reference sequence). Here the CDR3 DNA reads TGTGCCGGCAGGGAACGGAACACAAACTATGGCTACACCTTC. Translating it yields CAGRERNTNYGYTF.

V usage is TRBV20-1 and J usage is TRBJ1-1; maybe TRBD1 (5 bases). The germline CDR1 and CDR2 sequences are DFQATT and SNEGSKA (reference sequence). This CDR3 spans 13 amino acids. V was clipped by 6 bases and J by 7 bases, with 18 bases between them. The CDR3 sequence is CSAVWDLRDEAFF. CDR3 DNA sequence: TGCAGTGCAGTTTGGGACTTGAGGGATGAAGCTTTCTTT.

This clonotype has just a few counts. V gene TRBV5-1 combines with J gene TRBJ2-3; D possibly corresponds to TRBD2 (7 bases). V was cut by 5 bases and J by 2 bases, with 21 bases left in between. CDR1 and CDR2 from the germline V gene are SGHRS and YFSETQ. The CDR3 totals 17 residues. The chain's CDR3 is CASSSFGGGYSTDTQYF. In DNA, the CDR3 is TGCGCCAGCAGTAGCTTCGGCGGGGGCTATTCCACAGATACGCAGTATTTT.

A remark on this clonotype: With a much larger clone just one base away, this may be a read error. The V gene is TRBV15, the J gene TRBJ2-5; 12 nucleotides line up with TRBD1. The DNA end is more similar to TRBJ2-7, so the J call may be wrong. The CDR3 loop spans 16 amino acids. Germline V gene data show CDR1 as LNHNV and CDR2 as YYDKDF (reference sequence). The CDR3 DNA is TGTGCCACCAACACTACAGTGGGGACAGGGGGCGACGAGCAGTACTTC. This translates into CATNTTVGTGGDEQYF.

This clonotype was seen a handful of times. The rearrangement links TRBV5-1 to TRBJ2-7, with D unclear. Germline CDR1 reads SGHRS; CDR2 reads YFSETQ. Trimming stripped 10 bases from V and 5 bases from J, with 7 bases between. The CDR3 has 9 amino acids. The DNA for the CDR3 is TGCGCCGAGAACGACGAGCAGTACTTC. Translated: CAENDEQYF.

The CDR3 DNA sequence: TGTGCCAGAGGCGGGTTCGGGACAGGGGTTTCACCCCTCCACTTT. Translation: CARGGFGTGVSPLHF. The chain has TRBV2 and TRBJ1-6; TRBD1 matches at 10 bases. J gave up 9 bases and V 9 bases, and 11 bases lay outside the gene matches. The CDR3 length is 15 residues. From germline, CDR1 is SNHLY and CDR2 FYNNEI. Using reference TRBV2 and TRBJ1-6 for the parts outside the CDR3, the full variable domain is EPEVTQTPSHQVTQMGQEVILRCVPISNHLYFYWYRQILGQKVEFLVSFYNNEISEKSEIFDDQFSVERPDGSNFTLKIRSTKLEDSAMYFCARGGFGTGVSPLHFGNGTRLTVT.

The chain uses TRBV11-3 and TRBJ2-5; 8 bases match TRBD1. Germline lookup yields CDR1 SGHNT and CDR2 YENEEA. With V trimmed by 1 base and J by 2 bases, 3 bases remained unmatched. The CDR3 is 15 residues long. The CDR3 DNA reads as TGTGCCAGCAGCTTAGGTCGACAGGGGCAAGAGACCCAGTACTTC. Translating it yields CASSLGRQGQETQYF.